Presented here are 15 T cell receptor beta chains from one specimen sequenced in a study of early stage breast cancer tumors. Libraries were prepared by immunoSEQ multiplex PCR; TCRdb keeps only in-frame clonotypes and omits some of them. Here the sample spans tens of thousands of clones, around 90% being singletons. The sequencing input was blood. These receptors were obtained from a person aged 65 to 85 with breast cancer.

This chain links TRBV10-2 with TRBJ1-1; TRBD1 agrees at 8 bases. CDR3 length: 13 residues. Per the germline V gene, CDR1 is WSHSY and CDR2 is SAAADI. Unmatched junction bases numbered 8, after V lost 11 bases and J lost 3 bases. This CDR3 is CAGSTGDYTEAFF. CDR3 DNA sequence: TGCGCCGGATCGACAGGGGATTACACTGAAGCTTTCTTT.

This clone was picked up one time. The chain combines TRBV11-3 with TRBJ2-1, with D tentatively TRBD2 (6 bases). V lost 0 bases to trimming and J lost 6 bases, with 12 bases between them. This CDR3 region has 15 residues. Germline V CDR1 and CDR2: SGHNT, YENEEA. The CDR3 DNA is TGTGCCAGCAGCTTAGATTCCCGGACTACCAATGAGCAGTTCTTC. Amino acids: CASSLDSRTTNEQFF.

CDR3 in amino acids: CATRASGIYEQYF. In nucleotides, the CDR3 is TGTGCCACCAGAGCTAGCGGGATATACGAGCAGTACTTC. The chain couples TRBV15 to TRBJ2-7; 9 bases align to TRBD2. The germline gives CDR1 LNHNV, CDR2 YYDKDF (reference sequence). The CDR3 loop spans 13 amino acids. V shed 6 bases, J shed 4 bases, and the junction held 4 bases outside the gene matches.

The chain is built from TRBV6-6 and TRBJ2-4; 7 bases match TRBD1. Trimming took 8 bases from V and 5 from J; bases not matched to a gene: 0. CDR1 is MNHNY, CDR2 SVGAGI, per germline (reference sequence). This CDR3 contains 11 residues. Here the CDR3 reads CASGQENIQYF. The CDR3 region has the DNA TGTGCCAGCGGACAGGAAAACATTCAGTACTTC.

This clone came up once. V is TRBV9 and J is TRBJ2-5; TRBD1 matches at 8 bases. Germline V lookup: CDR1 SGDLS, CDR2 YYNGEE. With 4 bases clipped from V and 1 base from J, the junction kept 3 bases outside the gene matches. The CDR3 contains 14 residues. Written as DNA, the CDR3 is TGTGCCAGCAGCTATGGGACAGGCCAAGAGACCCAGTACTTC. Translating it yields CASSYGTGQETQYF.

The chain recombines TRBV19 with TRBJ1-6, with TRBD1 matching 7 bases. With V trimmed by 3 bases and J by 8 bases, 7 bases remained unmatched. Germline assignment: CDR1 LNHDA and CDR2 SQIVND (reference sequence). The CDR3 is 15 amino acids. The CDR3 loop reads CASSIRAQGDSPLHF. Written as DNA, the CDR3 is TGTGCCAGTAGTATCCGGGCCCAGGGGGATTCACCCCTCCACTTT.

The gene calls are TRBV18 and TRBJ1-2; the D is unclear. The germline V gene encodes CDR1 KGHSH and CDR2 LQKENI. The CDR3 extends over 13 amino acids. The germline V and J ends were trimmed by 4 bases and 7 bases, with 13 bases remaining between them. This CDR3 is CASSLGVRGGYTF. The CDR3 nucleotides are TGTGCCAGCTCACTCGGGGTCAGAGGTGGCTACACCTTC.

This clone was found once. The gene calls are TRBV10-3 and TRBJ2-7; 11 nucleotides agree with TRBD1. This CDR3 is 13 amino acids long. Trimming removed 6 bases from V and 6 bases from J; junction bases left unmatched: 4. Germline CDR1 is ENHRY and CDR2 is SYGVKD. CDR3 DNA: TGTGCCATCAGGGGACAGGGGGGGGTCGAGCAGTACTTC. As protein: CAIRGQGGVEQYF.

CDR3 residues: CASSLDRDSYEQYF. The CDR3 DNA reads TGTGCCAGCAGCCTCGACAGGGACTCCTACGAGCAGTACTTC. V is TRBV7-9 and J is TRBJ2-7; 7 bases map to TRBD1. Germline CDR1 reads SEHNR; CDR2 reads FQNEAQ (reference sequence). This CDR3 contains 14 residues. The V and J ends lost 5 bases and 0 bases, in that order; junction bases with no gene match: 4.

The chain uses TRBV4-1 and TRBJ2-1; 10 nucleotides align to TRBD2. Germline CDR1 and CDR2: MGHRA and YSYEKL. V lost 3 bases and J lost 7; bases outside the gene matches: 12. This CDR3 comprises 17 residues. The CDR3 reads CASSHRTSGTMGNEQFF. CDR3 nucleotide sequence: TGCGCCAGCAGCCATCGGACTAGCGGTACCATGGGGAATGAGCAGTTCTTC.

CDR3 protein: CASSPFTGANEKLFF. DNA for the CDR3: TGTGCCAGCAGCCCATTCACAGGGGCCAATGAAAAACTGTTTTTT. The V gene is TRBV7-2, the J gene TRBJ1-4; 7 nucleotides agree with TRBD1. The germline CDR1 and CDR2 sequences are SGHTA and FQGNSA. This CDR3 has 15 residues. V dropped 5 bases and J dropped 5; count of bases not matched to a gene: 8.

The CDR3 DNA follows: TGTGCCAGCAGTTCCCTCGGGACAGCGAATCAGCCCCAGCATTTT. Translation: CASSSLGTANQPQHF. The chain joins TRBV6-5 to TRBJ1-5; 7 nucleotides line up with TRBD1. This CDR3 is 15 amino acids long. Trimming took 4 bases from V and 4 from J; bases not matched to a gene: 7. CDR1 and CDR2 from the germline V gene are MNHEY and SVGAGI.

The chain joins TRBV5-4 to TRBJ2-1; 9 nucleotides line up with TRBD2. J lost 0 bases, V lost 5 bases, and 3 bases had no gene match. Germline assignment: CDR1 SGHNT and CDR2 YYREEE (reference sequence). The CDR3 runs to 15 residues. CDR3 amino acids: CASSRGGVSYNEQFF. DNA of the CDR3: TGTGCCAGCAGTCGCGGGGGGGTCTCCTACAATGAGCAGTTCTTC.

The rearrangement joins TRBV15 to TRBJ2-3; tentative D call: TRBD2 (6 bases). The germline V gene has CDR1 LNHNV and CDR2 YYDKDF (reference sequence). V was shortened by 0 bases and J by 4 bases, with 14 bases between the two germline ends. This CDR3 has 16 residues. CDR3 DNA sequence: TGTGCCACCAGCAGAGATGGGGGGACGGCTGCAGATACGCAGTATTTT. Translated: CATSRDGGTAADTQYF.

The rearrangement joins TRBV10-3 to TRBJ2-7; 10 bases are a match to TRBD1. The CDR3 loop spans 15 amino acids. Germline CDR1 reads ENHRY; CDR2 reads SYGVKD. Trimming took 10 bases from V and 0 from J; bases not matched to a gene: 9. CDR3 protein: CATRGDRGGSYEQYF. The DNA for the CDR3 is TGTGCCACACGCGGGGACAGGGGAGGCTCCTACGAGCAGTACTTC.